This section outlines one T cell receptor beta chain sequence together with its context. Antigen: not known. The junction shows a germline mismatch at one end, possibly a read error. Germline-derived CDR1 and CDR2 are LNHNV and YYDKDF (reference sequence). The length of the CDR3 is 16 residues. The data are from a study of identical twins. Study conclusions and caveats: Abundant beta clonotypes from cord blood bore fewer insertions; memory repertoires lacked this pattern. Analyses of zero insertions could, in part, be confounded by invariant MAIT and iNKT cells.

Using its own MiXCR run on the 5' RACE reads, TCRdb lists one record per CDR3 protein. The table lists around 680,000 distinct CDR3 sequences, roughly 8% of them singletons. This sample was shared with a second study, whose subject was yellow fever vaccine responses in identical twins. Per that paper: On the reported evidence, twins' vaccine T cell responses seemed partly convergent and partly personalized.

This TCR was sampled from a woman under 30 in good health. Sequencing input: PBMCs. The genes are TRBV15 and TRBJ2-1, with a tentative D call TRBD2 (7 bases). CDR3 in amino acids: CATSRDPGGNGYEQFF. CDR3 coding DNA: TGTGCCACCAGCCGAGATCCGGGGGGCAACGGATATGAGCAGTTCTTC.